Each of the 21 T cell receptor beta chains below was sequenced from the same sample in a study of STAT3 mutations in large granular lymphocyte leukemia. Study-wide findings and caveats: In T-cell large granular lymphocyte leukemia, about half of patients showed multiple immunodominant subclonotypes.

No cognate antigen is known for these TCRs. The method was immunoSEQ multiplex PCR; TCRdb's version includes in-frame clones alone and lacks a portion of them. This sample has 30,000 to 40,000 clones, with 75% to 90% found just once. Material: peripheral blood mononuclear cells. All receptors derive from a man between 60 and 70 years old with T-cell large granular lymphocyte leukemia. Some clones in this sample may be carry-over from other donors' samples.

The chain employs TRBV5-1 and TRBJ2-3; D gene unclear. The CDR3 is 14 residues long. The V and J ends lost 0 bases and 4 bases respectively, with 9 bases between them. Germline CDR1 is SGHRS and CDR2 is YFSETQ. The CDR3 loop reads CASSLAPSPDTQYF. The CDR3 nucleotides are TGCGCCAGCAGCTTGGCGCCATCTCCAGATACGCAGTATTTT.

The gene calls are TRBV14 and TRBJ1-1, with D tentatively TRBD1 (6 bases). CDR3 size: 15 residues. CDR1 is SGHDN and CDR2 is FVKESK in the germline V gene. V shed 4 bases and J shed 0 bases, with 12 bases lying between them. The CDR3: CASSLLGTLNTEAFF. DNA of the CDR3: TGTGCCAGCAGCCTTCTAGGGACATTGAACACTGAAGCTTTCTTT.

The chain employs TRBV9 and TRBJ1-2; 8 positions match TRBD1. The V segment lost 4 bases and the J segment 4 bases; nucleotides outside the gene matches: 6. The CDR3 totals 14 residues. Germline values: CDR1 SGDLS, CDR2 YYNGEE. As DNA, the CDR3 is TGTGCCAGCAGCACCCTCGGGACAGGCTATGGCTACACCTTC. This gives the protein CASSTLGTGYGYTF.

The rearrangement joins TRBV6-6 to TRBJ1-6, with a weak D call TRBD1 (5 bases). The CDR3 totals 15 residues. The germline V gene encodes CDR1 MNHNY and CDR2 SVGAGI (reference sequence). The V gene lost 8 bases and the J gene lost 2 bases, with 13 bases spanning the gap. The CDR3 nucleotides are TGTGCCAGCGACGGGGGGGGAACCTATAATTCACCCCTCCACTTT. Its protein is CASDGGGTYNSPLHF.

The CDR3: CASSVGWDSPLHF. The CDR3 DNA reads TGTGCCAGCAGCGTCGGGTGGGATTCACCCCTCCACTTT. This chain joins TRBV9 and TRBJ1-6; the D is unclear. From germline, CDR1 is SGDLS and CDR2 YYNGEE. This CDR3 has 13 residues. V gave up 2 bases and J gave up 8 bases, with 8 bases separating them. Complete variable domain (other parts from reference TRBV9 and TRBJ1-6): DSGVTQTPKHLITATGQRVTLRCSPRSGDLSVYWYQQSLDQGLQFLIQYYNGEERAKGNILERFSAQQFPDLHSELNLSSLELGDSALYFCASSVGWDSPLHFGNGTRLTVT.

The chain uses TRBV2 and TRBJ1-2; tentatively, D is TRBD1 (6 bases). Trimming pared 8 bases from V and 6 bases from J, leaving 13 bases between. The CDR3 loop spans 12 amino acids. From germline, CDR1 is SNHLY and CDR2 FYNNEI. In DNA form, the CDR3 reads TGTGCCAGCGAGGGGGGGCCGGATGGCTACACCTTC. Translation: CASEGGPDGYTF.

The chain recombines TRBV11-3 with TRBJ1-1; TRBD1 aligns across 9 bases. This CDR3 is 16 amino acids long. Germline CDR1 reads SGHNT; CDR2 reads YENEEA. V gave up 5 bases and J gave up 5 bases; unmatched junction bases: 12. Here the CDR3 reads CASSPEQGAPGTEAFF. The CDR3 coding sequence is TGTGCCAGCAGCCCCGAACAGGGGGCGCCGGGAACTGAAGCTTTCTTT.

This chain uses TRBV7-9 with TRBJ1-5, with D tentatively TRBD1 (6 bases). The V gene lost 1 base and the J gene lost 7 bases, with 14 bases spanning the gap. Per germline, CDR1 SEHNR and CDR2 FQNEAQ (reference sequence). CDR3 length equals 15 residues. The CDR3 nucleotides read TGTGCCAGCAGCTTAGGGGACAAGGGGGGGCAGCCCCAGCATTTT. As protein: CASSLGDKGGQPQHF.

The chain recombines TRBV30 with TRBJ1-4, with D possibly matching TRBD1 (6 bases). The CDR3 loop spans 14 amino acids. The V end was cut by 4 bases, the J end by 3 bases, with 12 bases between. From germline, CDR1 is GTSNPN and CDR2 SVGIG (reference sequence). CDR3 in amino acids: CAWTGDRANEKLFF. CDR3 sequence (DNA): TGTGCCTGGACAGGGGATAGAGCTAATGAAAAACTGTTTTTT. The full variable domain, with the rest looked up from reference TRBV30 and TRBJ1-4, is SQTIHQWPATLVQPVGSPLSLECTVEGTSNPNLYWYRQAAGRGLQLLFYSVGIGQISSEVPQNLSASRPQDRQFILSSKKLLLSDSGFYLCAWTGDRANEKLFFGSGTQLSVL.

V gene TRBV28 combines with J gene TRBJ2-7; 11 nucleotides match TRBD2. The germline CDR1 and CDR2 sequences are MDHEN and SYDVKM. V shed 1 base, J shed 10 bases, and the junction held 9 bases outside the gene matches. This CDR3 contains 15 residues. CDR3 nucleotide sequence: TGTGCCAGCAGTTTATCCAGCCTAGCGGGAGGCCGTCAGTACTTC. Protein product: CASSLSSLAGGRQYF. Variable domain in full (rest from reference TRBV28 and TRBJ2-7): DVKVTQSSRYLVKRTGEKVFLECVQDMDHENMFWYRQDPGLGLRLIYFSYDVKMKEKGDIPEGYSVSREKKERFSLILESASTNQTSMYLCASSLSSLAGGRQYFGPGTRLTVT.

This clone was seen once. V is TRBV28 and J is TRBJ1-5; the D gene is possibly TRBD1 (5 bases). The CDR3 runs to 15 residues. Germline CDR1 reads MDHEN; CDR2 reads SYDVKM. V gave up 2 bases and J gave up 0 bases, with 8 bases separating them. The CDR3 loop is CASSLGGDSNQPQHF. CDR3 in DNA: TGTGCCAGCAGTTTAGGGGGGGATAGCAATCAGCCCCAGCATTTT.

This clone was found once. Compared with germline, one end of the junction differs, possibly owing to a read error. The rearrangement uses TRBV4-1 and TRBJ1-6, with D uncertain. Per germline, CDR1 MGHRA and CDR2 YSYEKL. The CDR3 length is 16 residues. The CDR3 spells CASSQVPGSFNSPLHF. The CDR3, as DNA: TGCGCCAGCAGCCAAGTGCCGGGGTCCTTTAATTCACCCCTCCACTTT.

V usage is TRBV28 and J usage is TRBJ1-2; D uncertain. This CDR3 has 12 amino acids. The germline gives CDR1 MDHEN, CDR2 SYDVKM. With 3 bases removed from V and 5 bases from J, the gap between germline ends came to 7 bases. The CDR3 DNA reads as TGTGCCAGCAGTTTGGTCCAGTATGGCTACACCTTC. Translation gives CASSLVQYGYTF.

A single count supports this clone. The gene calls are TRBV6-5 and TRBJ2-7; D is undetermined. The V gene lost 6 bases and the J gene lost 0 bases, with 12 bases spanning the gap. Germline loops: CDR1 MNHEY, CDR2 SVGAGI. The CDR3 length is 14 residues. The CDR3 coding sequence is TGTGCCAGCAGGGACCTGGTATCCTCCTACGAGCAGTACTTC. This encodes CASRDLVSSYEQYF.

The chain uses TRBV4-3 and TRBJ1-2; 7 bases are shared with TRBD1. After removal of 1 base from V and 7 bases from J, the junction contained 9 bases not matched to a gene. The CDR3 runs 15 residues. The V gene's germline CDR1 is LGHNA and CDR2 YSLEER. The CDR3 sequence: CASSQVTGVGFGYTF. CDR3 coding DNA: TGCGCCAGCAGCCAAGTTACAGGGGTGGGGTTTGGCTACACCTTC.

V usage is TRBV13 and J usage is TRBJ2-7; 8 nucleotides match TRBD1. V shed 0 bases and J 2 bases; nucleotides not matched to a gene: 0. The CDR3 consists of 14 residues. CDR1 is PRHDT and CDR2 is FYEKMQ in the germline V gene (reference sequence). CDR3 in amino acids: CASSLGQGAYEQYF. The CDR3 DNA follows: TGTGCCAGCAGCTTAGGACAGGGGGCCTACGAGCAGTACTTC.

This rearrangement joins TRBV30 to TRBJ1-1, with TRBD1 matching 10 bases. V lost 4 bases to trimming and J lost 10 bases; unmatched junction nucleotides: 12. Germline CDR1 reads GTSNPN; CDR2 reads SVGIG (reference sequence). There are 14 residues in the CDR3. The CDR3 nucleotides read TGTGCCTGGACCCCGGCCGGGACAGGGGTTCTAGCTTTCTTT. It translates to CAWTPAGTGVLAFF.

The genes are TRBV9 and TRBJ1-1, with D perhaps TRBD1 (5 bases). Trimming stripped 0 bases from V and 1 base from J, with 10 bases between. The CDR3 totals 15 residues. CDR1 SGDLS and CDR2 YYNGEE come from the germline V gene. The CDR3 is CASSVAGTWNTEAFF. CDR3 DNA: TGTGCCAGCAGCGTAGCAGGGACGTGGAACACTGAAGCTTTCTTT.

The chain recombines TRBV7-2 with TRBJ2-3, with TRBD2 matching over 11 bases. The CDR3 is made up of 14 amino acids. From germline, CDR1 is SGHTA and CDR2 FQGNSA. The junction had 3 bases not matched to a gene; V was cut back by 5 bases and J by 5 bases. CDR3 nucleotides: TGTGCCAGCAGCGTCGGACTAGCGGGAGATACGCAGTATTTT. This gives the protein CASSVGLAGDTQYF.

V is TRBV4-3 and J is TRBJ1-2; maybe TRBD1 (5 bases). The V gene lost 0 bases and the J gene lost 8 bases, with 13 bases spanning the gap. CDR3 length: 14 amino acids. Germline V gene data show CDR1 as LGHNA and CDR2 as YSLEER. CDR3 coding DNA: TGCGCCAGCAGCCAAGACGGGGGACTGGGAGGCTACACCTTC. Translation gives CASSQDGGLGGYTF.

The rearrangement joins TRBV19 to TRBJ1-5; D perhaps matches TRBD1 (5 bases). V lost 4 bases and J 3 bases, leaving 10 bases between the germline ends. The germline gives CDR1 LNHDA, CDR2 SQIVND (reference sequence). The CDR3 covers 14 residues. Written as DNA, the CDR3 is TGTGCCAGTAGTACCTCAGGGAACAATCAGCCCCAGCATTTT. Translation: CASSTSGNNQPQHF. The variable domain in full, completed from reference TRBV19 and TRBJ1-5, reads DGGITQSPKYLFRKEGQNVTLSCEQNLNHDAMYWYRQDPGQGLRLIYYSQIVNDFQKGDIAEGYSVSREKKESFPLTVTSAQKNPTAFYLCASSTSGNNQPQHFGDGTRLSIL.